This T cell receptor beta chain comes out of a study of cytomegalovirus exposure and HLA in healthy donors. This clone was seen only a few times. Researchers ran the PCR with 60 Vbeta and 13 Jbeta primers. Profiled with immunoSEQ multiplex PCR; TCRdb holds only in-frame clones, not every one. The data show about 60,000 clones, around four fifths seen once. With 1 base removed from V and 0 bases from J, the gap between germline ends came to 19 bases. CDR1 is SQVTM and CDR2 is ANQGSEA in the germline V gene. This CDR3 is built from 18 residues. The sequence derives from a young woman in good health and CMV-seronegative. The V gene is TRBV29-1, the J gene TRBJ2-1; D unclear. Material: PBMCs. CDR3 coding DNA: TGCAGCGTTGAAGGCCTTAACACCCGAACTATCTCCTACAATGAGCAGTTCTTC. As protein: CSVEGLNTRTISYNEQFF.